This T cell receptor (beta chain) stems from a study of blood T cell repertoires in COVID-19. For the study at large: COVID-19 samples collected from the United States, Italy and Spain covered acute and convalescent phases. PBMCs, B-cell-depleted T cells, or T cells provided the cDNA or gDNA that made up the material.

Germline loops: CDR1 MNHEY, CDR2 SVGAGI. Trimming took off 4 bases at V and 11 bases at J, with 11 bases between the two ends. This CDR3 has 11 amino acids. Under the authors' procedure: Reference gene primer amplification yielded estimated nucleated cell counts. Clones were read by immunoSEQ multiplex PCR, and TCRdb kept only the in-frame ones, dropping some. V and J calls plus clone size are reproduced from that table; the DNA served to infer D and trimming. The sample records some 250,000 clones, approximately 90% being singletons. This clone occurred a few times. The source of this sequence is a woman between 35 and 50 years old who had recovered from COVID-19. Material: peripheral blood. V and J are TRBV6-5 and TRBJ1-1; tentative D call: TRBD1 (6 bases). CDR3 DNA: TGTGCCAGCAGTTCTCAGGGGTCGGCTTTCTTT. It codes for CASSSQGSAFF.